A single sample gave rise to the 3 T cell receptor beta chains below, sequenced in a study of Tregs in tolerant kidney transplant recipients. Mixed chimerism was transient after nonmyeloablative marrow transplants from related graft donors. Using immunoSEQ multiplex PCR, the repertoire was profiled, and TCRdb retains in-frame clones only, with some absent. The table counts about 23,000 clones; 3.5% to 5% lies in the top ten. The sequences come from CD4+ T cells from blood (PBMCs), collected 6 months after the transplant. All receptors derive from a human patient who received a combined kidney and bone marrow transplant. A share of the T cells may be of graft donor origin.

CDR3 bases read: TGTGCCAGCACCGGGGGGCGGATAATGAACACTGAA. This gives the protein CASTGGRIMNTE. In full, the CDR3 reads CASTGGRIMNTEAFF. V gene TRBV2 combines with J gene TRBJ1-1; TRBD1 might be the D (6 bases). The DNA ends 3 residues before the CDR3 does, and the rest of the CDR3 is filled in from the germline J gene. The CDR3 loop spans 15 amino acids. V was cut by 7 bases and J by 0 bases, with 15 bases left in between. Germline-derived CDR1 and CDR2 are SNHLY and FYNNEI.

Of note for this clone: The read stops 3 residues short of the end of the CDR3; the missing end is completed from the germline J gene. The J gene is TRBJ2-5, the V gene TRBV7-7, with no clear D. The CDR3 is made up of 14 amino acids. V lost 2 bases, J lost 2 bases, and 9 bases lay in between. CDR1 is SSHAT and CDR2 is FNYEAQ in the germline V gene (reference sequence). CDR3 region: CASSLNTAQETQYF. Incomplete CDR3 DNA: TGTGCCAGCAGCTTAAATACAGCACAAGAGACC. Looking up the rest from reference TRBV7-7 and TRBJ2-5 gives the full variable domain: GAGVSQSPRYKVTKRGQDVTLRCDPISSHATLYWYQQALGQGPEFLTYFNYEAQPDKSGLPSDRFSAERPEGSISTLTIQRTEQRDSAMYRCASSLNTAQETQYFGPGTRLLVL.

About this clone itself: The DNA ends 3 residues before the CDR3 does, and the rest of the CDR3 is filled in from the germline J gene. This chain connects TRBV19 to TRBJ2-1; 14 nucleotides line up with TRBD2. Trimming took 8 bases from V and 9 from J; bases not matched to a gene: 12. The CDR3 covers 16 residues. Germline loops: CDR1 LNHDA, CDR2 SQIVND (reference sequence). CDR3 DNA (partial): TGTGCCAGTTTCTCAGTCGGGACTAGCGGGAGAGGTGAG. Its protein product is CASFSVGTSGRGE. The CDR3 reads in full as CASFSVGTSGRGEQFF.